Listed below are T cell receptor beta chains from one sample, sequenced in a study of blood T cell repertoires in COVID-19. The table came from immunoSEQ multiplex PCR; TCRdb's copy has only in-frame clones and leaves some out. The profile covers some 77,000 clones, with 90% appearing a single time and approximately 4% taken by the ten largest. Sample: peripheral blood. The origin of the receptors is a woman older than 75 with active or convalescent COVID-19. The CDR3 runs from the conserved cysteine through the conserved F or W. The D gene is left open where the match is weak. A row's size may be missing; if present it is once, few, many or a size class.

CDR3nt,CDR3aa,j_gene,v_gene,d_gene,abundance
TGTGCCACCAGTGATTTGGGGACTAGCTCGGGCACCGGGGAGCTGTTTTTT,CATSDLGTSSGTGELFF,TRBJ2-2,TRBV24-1,TRBD2,.
TGTGCCAGCAGTTTGCGGATCAGGGGGCCCCAGGCCACTAATGAAAAACTGTTTTTT,CASSLRIRGPQATNEKLFF,TRBJ1-4,TRBV28,TRBD1,.
TGTGCCATCAGGCTAACAGAGAACACTGAAGCTTTCTTT,CAIRLTENTEAFF,TRBJ1-1,TRBV10-3,.,.
TGTGCCAGCTCACCCACGGACAGCCCATACTATGGCTACACCTTC,CASSPTDSPYYGYTF,TRBJ1-2,TRBV18,.,.
TGTGCCACCACCGGGACAGGGGCATCCGGGGAGCTGTTTTTT,CATTGTGASGELFF,TRBJ2-2,TRBV6-6,TRBD1,.
TGTGCCAGCAGTTACGGGCTAGCGGGAGGTGATGAGCAGTTCTTC,CASSYGLAGGDEQFF,TRBJ2-1,TRBV6-6,TRBD2,.
TGTGCCAGCAGCTCCGACAGGGGGCGCAATGATCGCTACACCTTC,CASSSDRGRNDRYTF,TRBJ1-2,TRBV7-2,TRBD1,.
TGTGCCAGTAGCCCTAGCGGGAGTTGGGAGACCCAGTACTTC,CASSPSGSWETQYF,TRBJ2-5,TRBV19,TRBD2,.
TGTGCCAGTACCTTCAGGGATGGCTACACCTTC,CASTFRDGYTF,TRBJ1-2,TRBV19,.,.
TGCGCCAGCAGTGAGTCAGGGGGCTATGGCTACACCTTC,CASSESGGYGYTF,TRBJ1-2,TRBV10-1,.,few
TGCAGCGTTGACGGGTCACAGGCCCTCAATGAGCAGTTCTTC,CSVDGSQALNEQFF,TRBJ2-1,TRBV29-1,.,.
TGTGCCAGTAGTATGCGCGGCAGGGACAATGAGCAGTTCTTC,CASSMRGRDNEQFF,TRBJ2-1,TRBV19,.,once
TGTGCCAGCAGTACAGGGGGGGCGAGCTATGGCTACACCTTC,CASSTGGASYGYTF,TRBJ1-2,TRBV28,TRBD1,.
TGTGCCAGCAGCTTGGGGGACACGAACACTGAAGCTTTCTTT,CASSLGDTNTEAFF,TRBJ1-1,TRBV5-4,.,.
TGTGCCAGCACCAGCACGGGATCGTCTCTCTATGGCTACACCTTC,CASTSTGSSLYGYTF,TRBJ1-2,TRBV28,.,.
TGCGCCAGCAGCTCGGGGAACACCGGGGAGCTGTTTTTT,CASSSGNTGELFF,TRBJ2-2,TRBV5-1,.,.
TGCGCCAGCAGCCAAGAGATGGGGCTCGGGGGCGAGCAGTACTTC,CASSQEMGLGGEQYF,TRBJ2-7,TRBV4-1,.,.
TGTGCCTGGAGTGTATTCGGGAGCTCCTACGAGCAGTACTTC,CAWSVFGSSYEQYF,TRBJ2-7,TRBV30,.,.
TGTGCCAGCAGCGTAGATGGACTCCGGGCCTACGAGCAGTACTTC,CASSVDGLRAYEQYF,TRBJ2-7,TRBV9,.,.
TGTGCCAGCAGTTCCGGGGAGGGATGGCAGCCCCAGCATTTT,CASSSGEGWQPQHF,TRBJ1-5,TRBV28,.,few
TGTGCCAGCAGCGGACATTTGAACACTGAAGCTTTCTTT,CASSGHLNTEAFF,TRBJ1-1,TRBV2,.,.
TGCAGCGTATCGGGGGGGGCCCGGCCCGGGGAGCTGTTTTTT,CSVSGGARPGELFF,TRBJ2-2,TRBV29-1,TRBD2,.
TGTGCCTCTACTAGCGGGAGAGAGAGAGAGACCCAGTACTTC,CASTSGRERETQYF,TRBJ2-5,TRBV9,TRBD2,.
TGCGCCAGCAGCCAAGTTACGGGGGTAGCCAACGTCCTGACTTTC,CASSQVTGVANVLTF,TRBJ2-6,TRBV4-1,.,.
TGTGCCAGCTCACAAGACAGGGTACAAGAGACCCAGTACTTC,CASSQDRVQETQYF,TRBJ2-5,TRBV18,TRBD1,.
TGTGCCAGCAGCCCGGGGCGGTTAGCGGGAGGCCGCGGGGAGACCCAGTACTTC,CASSPGRLAGGRGETQYF,TRBJ2-5,TRBV11-2,TRBD2,few
TGCGCCAGCAGCTTGGGCCAGTCTAGCTCCTACGAGCAGTACTTC,CASSLGQSSSYEQYF,TRBJ2-7,TRBV5-1,.,.
TGTGCCAGCAGCCCCCAGGGGGGTGGGGCCAACGTCCTGACTTTC,CASSPQGGGANVLTF,TRBJ2-6,TRBV5-4,.,.
TGTGCCAGCAGCACCTCGGGGGAGGTTCGGTCCTACAATGAGCAGTTCTTC,CASSTSGEVRSYNEQFF,TRBJ2-1,TRBV28,.,.
TGTGCCAGCTCACTACGGACAGGGGGCTTCGAGCAGTACTTC,CASSLRTGGFEQYF,TRBJ2-7,TRBV18,TRBD1,.
TGCGCCAGCAGGGACAGGGGGCGCATTGACTACACCTTC,CASRDRGRIDYTF,TRBJ1-2,TRBV10-2,TRBD1,once
TGCAGCGTTGAACGGGGTACCGACGAGCAGTACTTC,CSVERGTDEQYF,TRBJ2-7,TRBV29-1,.,.
TGTGCCAGTAGTATCGTTGGCGGAAACACCATATATTTT,CASSIVGGNTIYF,TRBJ1-3,TRBV19,.,.
TGTGCCAGCAGCTTGAACCGACAGGGTGATGGCTACACCTTC,CASSLNRQGDGYTF,TRBJ1-2,TRBV7-9,TRBD1,.
TGTGCCAGCAGCCGCCGGGCCGGGGTGGAGACCCAGTACTTC,CASSRRAGVETQYF,TRBJ2-5,TRBV7-2,.,.
TGTGCCAGCACCGGGGACAGGGGAGGCTACGAGCAGTACTTC,CASTGDRGGYEQYF,TRBJ2-7,TRBV2,TRBD1,.
TGCGCCAGCAGCCCCCTTACCGGGACAGGCTATGGCTACACCTTC,CASSPLTGTGYGYTF,TRBJ1-2,TRBV5-1,TRBD1,.
TGTGCCAGCAGCTTGATCGACACTCCCTACGAGCAGTACTTC,CASSLIDTPYEQYF,TRBJ2-7,TRBV7-2,.,.
TGTGCCAGCAGCTTTGACTGGGACAGGGGTTTCCTCCGCTATGGCTACACCTTC,CASSFDWDRGFLRYGYTF,TRBJ1-2,TRBV7-9,TRBD1,.
TGTGCCAGCAGTTTGACGGGGACACAGTACTTC,CASSLTGTQYF,TRBJ2-5,TRBV12-3/TRBV12-4,.,.
TGTGCCAGCAGCCCGAGCGGGGGTCGGAACAATGAGCAGTTCTTC,CASSPSGGRNNEQFF,TRBJ2-1,TRBV28,TRBD2,few
TGTGCCAGCAGCCAAGGACCGACTAGCGGGAGTGCAGATACGCAGTATTTT,CASSQGPTSGSADTQYF,TRBJ2-3,TRBV3-1/TRBV3-2,TRBD2,.
TGTGCCAGCAGTCCTAGGACTAGCGGGAGGGTTGAGCAGTTCTTC,CASSPRTSGRVEQFF,TRBJ2-1,TRBV2,TRBD2,.
TGTGCCAGCAGCGCGCCCGGGACAGCTAATCAGCCCCAGCATTTT,CASSAPGTANQPQHF,TRBJ1-5,TRBV7-8,TRBD1,.
TGCGCCAGCAGCCACTTGTCAGGGGGTTCGGGAAACACCATATATTTT,CASSHLSGGSGNTIYF,TRBJ1-3,TRBV4-1,TRBD1,.
TGCAGCGTAAATTTCGGTAGCTCCTATAATTCACCCCTCCACTTT,CSVNFGSSYNSPLHF,TRBJ1-6,TRBV29-1,.,.
TGTGCCAGCAGCGTAGGAGCGGGAGGGCCATACAATGAGCAGTTCTTC,CASSVGAGGPYNEQFF,TRBJ2-1,TRBV9,TRBD2,.
TGTGCCAGCAGCTTGTCACTGAGCTCCTACAATGAGCAGTTCTTC,CASSLSLSSYNEQFF,TRBJ2-1,TRBV5-4,.,.
TGTGCCAGCAGGGTACAAGTGAACACTGAAGCTTTCTTT,CASRVQVNTEAFF,TRBJ1-1,TRBV28,.,once
TGTGCCAGTTTTAATGATTGGGGGGATGAAAAACTGTTTTTT,CASFNDWGDEKLFF,TRBJ1-4,TRBV28,.,.
TGTGCCAGCAGCTTCAGGAATTCACCCCTCCACTTT,CASSFRNSPLHF,TRBJ1-6,TRBV7-8,.,.
TGTGCCAGCAGCGTAGGAGGGTACACTGAAGCTTTCTTT,CASSVGGYTEAFF,TRBJ1-1,TRBV9,.,.
TGTGCCAGCAGCAAGGGAGAGCGGGAGACCCAGTACTTC,CASSKGERETQYF,TRBJ2-5,TRBV11-2,.,.